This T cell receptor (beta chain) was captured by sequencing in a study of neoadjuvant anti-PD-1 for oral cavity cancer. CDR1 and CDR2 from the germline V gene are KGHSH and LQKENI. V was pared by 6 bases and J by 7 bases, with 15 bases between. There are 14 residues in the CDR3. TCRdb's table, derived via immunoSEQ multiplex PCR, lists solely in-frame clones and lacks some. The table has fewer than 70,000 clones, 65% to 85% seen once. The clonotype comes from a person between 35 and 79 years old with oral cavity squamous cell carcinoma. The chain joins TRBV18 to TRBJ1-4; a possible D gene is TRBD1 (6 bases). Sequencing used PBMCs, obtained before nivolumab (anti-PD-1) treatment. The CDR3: CASSVTGVPEKLFF. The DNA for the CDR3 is TGTGCCAGCTCCGTGACAGGAGTCCCTGAAAAACTGTTTTTT. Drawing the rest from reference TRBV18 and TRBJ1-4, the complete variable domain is NAGVMQNPRHLVRRRGQEARLRCSPMKGHSHVYWYRQLPEEGLKFMVYLQKENIIDESGMPKERFSAEFPKEGPSILRIQQVVRGDSAAYFCASSVTGVPEKLFFGSGTQLSVL.